This T cell receptor beta chain was profiled in a study of blood T cell repertoires in COVID-19. As for the study in general: Researchers got acute and convalescent COVID-19 samples from the United States, Italy and Spain. In each case, the material was cDNA or gDNA derived from T cells, B-cell-depleted T cells, or PBMCs.

In the source study's methods: Reference gene primers were amplified, and this amplification served to estimate nucleated cell counts. Generated by immunoSEQ multiplex PCR, the TCRdb table keeps only in-frame clones and is missing some. The V and J calls and clone size are taken from that table; D and trimming were inferred from the DNA. Of around 95,000 clones listed, roughly 80% were seen once; the top ten hold roughly a third. The CDR3 covers 13 residues. The V gene lost 6 bases and the J gene lost 4 bases, with 10 bases spanning the gap. Germline CDR1 LGHDT, CDR2 YNNKEL (reference sequence). The sample comprised peripheral blood. The clonotype was recovered from a man aged 65 to 79 with active or convalescent COVID-19. The chain employs TRBV3-1 (or the pseudogene TRBV3-2) and TRBJ2-1, with a possible D match to TRBD2 (5 bases). Here the CDR3 DNA reads TGTGCCAGCAGTCCCAGAGGGTACAATGAGCAGTTCTTC. It is translated as CASSPRGYNEQFF.